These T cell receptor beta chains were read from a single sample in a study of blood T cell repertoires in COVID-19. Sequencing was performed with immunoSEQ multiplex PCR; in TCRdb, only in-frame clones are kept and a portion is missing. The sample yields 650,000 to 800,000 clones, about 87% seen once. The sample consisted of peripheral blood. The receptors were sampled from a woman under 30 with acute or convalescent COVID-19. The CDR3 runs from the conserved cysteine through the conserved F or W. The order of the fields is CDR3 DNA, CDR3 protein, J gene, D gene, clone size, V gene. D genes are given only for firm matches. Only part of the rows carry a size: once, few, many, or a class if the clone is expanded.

DNA: TGTGCCAGCAGTCGCCCCTACAGAACCTACGAGCAGTACTTC
CDR3: CASSRPYRTYEQYF
J: TRBJ2-7
D: NA
size: once
V: TRBV28

DNA: TGCGCCAGCAGCCAAGATCTTGGCTACACCTTC
CDR3: CASSQDLGYTF
J: TRBJ1-2
D: NA
size: NA
V: TRBV4-1

DNA: TGTGCCAGCAGCAACGGACAGGGGGCGGGCCAAGAGACCCAGTACTTC
CDR3: CASSNGQGAGQETQYF
J: TRBJ2-5
D: TRBD1
size: NA
V: TRBV9

DNA: TGTGCCAGCAGCCTACCGGTCCGACAGGGGAGGGAAAAACTGTTTTTT
CDR3: CASSLPVRQGREKLFF
J: TRBJ1-4
D: TRBD1
size: NA
V: TRBV7-9

DNA: TGTGCCAGCAGCTTGATACGGCCGCCCGACTTTAACTATGGCTACACCTTC
CDR3: CASSLIRPPDFNYGYTF
J: TRBJ1-2
D: NA
size: NA
V: TRBV5-6

DNA: TGTGCCAGCAGCCAAGATTACGACAGGGGAGTTAATTCACCCCTCCACTTT
CDR3: CASSQDYDRGVNSPLHF
J: TRBJ1-6
D: TRBD1
size: few
V: TRBV3-1/TRBV3-2

DNA: TGTGCCATCAGTGAACAACTAGCGGGGGAGCTCAGTGAGCAGTTCTTC
CDR3: CAISEQLAGELSEQFF
J: TRBJ2-1
D: TRBD2
size: NA
V: TRBV10-3

DNA: TGCGCCAGCAGCCAAGCCAGGGGGAGTGGAAACACCATATATTTT
CDR3: CASSQARGSGNTIYF
J: TRBJ1-3
D: TRBD1
size: NA
V: TRBV4-3

DNA: TGTGCCAGTAGTATAGGTGGAGGATGGGTTTCCTACAATGAGCAGTTCTTC
CDR3: CASSIGGGWVSYNEQFF
J: TRBJ2-1
D: NA
size: NA
V: TRBV19

DNA: TGTGCCAGTAGTTCCAGGGAACAGGCATACTATGGCTACACCTTC
CDR3: CASSSREQAYYGYTF
J: TRBJ1-2
D: NA
size: NA
V: TRBV19

DNA: TGCAGCGTATACGCCGGGACTACCCACTATGGCTACACCTTC
CDR3: CSVYAGTTHYGYTF
J: TRBJ1-2
D: NA
size: NA
V: TRBV29-1

DNA: TGTGCCAGCAGCTTGGGTGGGACAGGGGACGGCTACACCTTC
CDR3: CASSLGGTGDGYTF
J: TRBJ1-2
D: TRBD1
size: NA
V: TRBV5-6

DNA: TGTGCCAGCAGCATGGGACTAGCGGGGGCCTACTCCTACAATGAGCAGTTCTTC
CDR3: CASSMGLAGAYSYNEQFF
J: TRBJ2-1
D: TRBD2
size: NA
V: TRBV7-2

DNA: TGTGCCAGCAGGGAGGACAGTTGGAACACTGAAGCTTTCTTT
CDR3: CASREDSWNTEAFF
J: TRBJ1-1
D: NA
size: NA
V: TRBV6-5

DNA: TGTGCCAGCAGTTTCGATTTGGACTTAGAAGCTTTCTTT
CDR3: CASSFDLDLEAFF
J: TRBJ1-1
D: NA
size: NA
V: TRBV12-3/TRBV12-4

DNA: TGTGCCAGCAGCTCTGGACCGGACAGGTTAAACTATGGCTACACCTTC
CDR3: CASSSGPDRLNYGYTF
J: TRBJ1-2
D: TRBD1
size: NA
V: TRBV7-6

DNA: TGTGCCAGCAGCCCTCCTCGGGGGGGCCGGGAGACCCAGTACTTC
CDR3: CASSPPRGGRETQYF
J: TRBJ2-5
D: TRBD2
size: NA
V: TRBV9

DNA: TGTGCCAGCAGCTTAGCAGTGAGGACAGGTAGCAATCAGCCCCAGCATTTT
CDR3: CASSLAVRTGSNQPQHF
J: TRBJ1-5
D: TRBD1
size: NA
V: TRBV7-2

DNA: TGTGCCAGCAGCCAAGATGGATTAGGGGATCAGCCCCAGCATTTT
CDR3: CASSQDGLGDQPQHF
J: TRBJ1-5
D: NA
size: NA
V: TRBV3-1/TRBV3-2